Below are 31 T cell receptor beta chains sequenced from a single sample in a study of T cells in Graves' hyperthyroidism and ophthalmopathy. Amplified TCR beta CDR3 regions came from RNA transcripts. Using the HTBI primer set, a first-round RT-PCR was run on the TCR CDR3. From the multiplex PCR reads, TCRdb called clonotypes with MiXCR, one entry per CDR3 protein. In the table there are about 96,000 distinct CDR3 sequences, under 65% of which are singletons. The sequenced sample consisted of blood. The receptors originated from a middle-aged woman with Graves' hyperthyroidism.

V is TRBV9 and J is TRBJ1-2, with D maybe TRBD1 (6 bases). The germline V and J ends were trimmed by 5 bases and 0 bases, with 14 bases remaining between them. CDR1 and CDR2 (germline): SGDLS, YYNGEE. The CDR3 has 15 amino acids. The CDR3 loop reads CASRGEGGANYGYTF. CDR3 in DNA: TGTGCCAGCAGAGGTGAAGGGGGAGCTAACTATGGCTACACCTTC.

This clonotype showed up many times. V gene TRBV20-1 combines with J gene TRBJ1-2, with 7 bases matching TRBD1. The CDR3 loop spans 13 amino acids. J lost 8 bases, V lost 5 bases, and 11 bases had no gene match. Germline loops: CDR1 DFQATT, CDR2 SNEGSKA (reference sequence). The CDR3 loop reads CSADPQGVGGYTF. CDR3 in DNA: TGCAGTGCTGACCCCCAGGGGGTTGGCGGCTACACCTTC.

This clonotype was found many times. This sequence joins TRBV5-1 and TRBJ1-1; possible D gene TRBD1, 6 bases. CDR1 and CDR2 (germline): SGHRS, YFSETQ. The V end lost 3 bases, the J end lost 0 bases, and 12 bases lay between the germline ends. The CDR3 totals 15 residues. The CDR3 sequence is CASSSTGNMNTEAFF. The CDR3 DNA is TGCGCCAGCAGCTCTACAGGGAATATGAACACTGAAGCTTTCTTT.

This clonotype was detected ten times or more. The V call is TRBV20-1, the J call TRBJ1-1; possibly TRBD1 for D (6 bases). V lost 1 base and J 1 base, leaving 13 bases between the germline ends. The CDR3 has 15 amino acids. The germline CDR1 and CDR2 sequences are DFQATT and SNEGSKA (reference sequence). The chain's CDR3 is CSARGGPGRNTEAFF. The CDR3 nucleotides read TGCAGTGCTAGAGGGGGGCCGGGACGGAACACTGAAGCTTTCTTT.

V is TRBV29-1 and J is TRBJ2-5; 10 bases map to TRBD2. The V gene end was trimmed by 4 bases and the J gene end by 5 bases; junction bases not matched to a gene: 7. Germline-derived CDR1 and CDR2 are SQVTM and ANQGSEA. This CDR3 spans 14 amino acids. CDR3 DNA: TGCAGCGTTGTGGTGCTAGCGGGAGTCGAGACCCAGTACTTC. This translates into CSVVVLAGVETQYF.

The sample holds many counts of this clonotype. V usage is TRBV5-8 and J usage is TRBJ2-5; no clear D. The germline gives CDR1 SGHTS, CDR2 YDEGEE. The CDR3 is 14 residues long. Trimming left V 0 bases short and J 3 bases short, with 9 bases between. The CDR3 DNA follows: TGTGCCAGCAGCTTGGGGCAGAGGAAAGAGACCCAGTACTTC. Translating it yields CASSLGQRKETQYF.

This clonotype was detected ten times or more. This sequence joins TRBV7-9 and TRBJ1-1, with 8 bases fitting TRBD1. Germline CDR1 reads SEHNR; CDR2 reads FQNEAQ (reference sequence). The V and J ends lost 3 bases and 4 bases, in that order; junction bases with no gene match: 4. CDR3 length equals 14 residues. The CDR3 spells CASSFNRGFTEAFF. The CDR3 coding sequence is TGTGCCAGCAGCTTCAACAGGGGGTTCACTGAAGCTTTCTTT.

The table lists this clonotype with a count of one. V is TRBV7-9 and J is TRBJ2-5, with 10 bases fitting TRBD2. This CDR3 region has 15 residues. CDR1 SEHNR and CDR2 FQNEAQ come from the germline V gene (reference sequence). V trimming: 5 bases; J trimming: 4 bases; junction bases outside the gene matches: 7. In DNA form, the CDR3 reads TGTGCCAGCAGCCCAGCGGGAGGGCGGGTAGAGACCCAGTACTTC. Protein: CASSPAGGRVETQYF.

The chain combines TRBV7-2 with TRBJ2-7; TRBD1 agrees at 7 bases. This CDR3 region has 13 residues. Germline V gene lookup returns CDR1 SGHTA and CDR2 FQGNSA. Trimming cost V 1 base and J 9 bases; bases outside gene matches: 6. CDR3 nucleotides: TGTGCCAGCAGCTTAGGAGGGGGCTTCGGGCAGTACTTC. Protein: CASSLGGGFGQYF.

The rearrangement links TRBV6-4 to TRBJ1-5, with D possibly being TRBD1 (5 bases). CDR3 length: 15 amino acids. The V gene's germline CDR1 is MRHNA and CDR2 SNTAGT. V was trimmed by 2 bases and J by 4 bases, leaving 12 bases between them. The CDR3 DNA follows: TGTGCCAGCAGTGACGCCGGGACGGAAAATCAGCCCCAGCATTTT. Amino acid sequence: CASSDAGTENQPQHF.

This clonotype was detected many times. The V call is TRBV9, the J call TRBJ1-1; TRBD1 is a possible D gene (5 bases). The CDR3 contains 17 residues. The germline gives CDR1 SGDLS, CDR2 YYNGEE. V dropped 0 bases and J dropped 1 base, with 16 bases sitting between them. Written as DNA, the CDR3 is TGTGCCAGCAGCGTAGGCGGTGGGGGACCGAGGAACACTGAAGCTTTCTTT. Translation: CASSVGGGGPRNTEAFF.

This clonotype was seen repeatedly, ten times or more. V is TRBV6-6 and J is TRBJ2-2; tentative D call: TRBD2 (6 bases). This CDR3 is 17 amino acids long. Deletions cut 5 bases from V and 4 bases from J, with 20 bases between. Germline-derived CDR1 and CDR2 are MNHNY and SVGAGI (reference sequence). The CDR3 sequence is CASSPGWGGGSTGELFF. As DNA, the CDR3 is TGTGCCAGCAGTCCCGGATGGGGAGGAGGAAGCACCGGGGAGCTGTTTTTT.

The rearrangement links TRBV9 to TRBJ1-2, with D perhaps TRBD1 (5 bases). Germline assignment: CDR1 SGDLS and CDR2 YYNGEE. This CDR3 region has 13 residues. Deletions cut 4 bases from V and 4 bases from J, with 11 bases between. The CDR3: CASSPGNGYGYTF. Here the CDR3 DNA reads TGTGCCAGCAGCCCAGGGAACGGCTATGGCTACACCTTC. Complete variable domain (other parts from reference TRBV9 and TRBJ1-2): DSGVTQTPKHLITATGQRVTLRCSPRSGDLSVYWYQQSLDQGLQFLIQYYNGEERAKGNILERFSAQQFPDLHSELNLSSLELGDSALYFCASSPGNGYGYTFGSGTRLTVV.

This clonotype was observed once. This may be a read error: a much more frequent sequence differs by one nucleotide. V usage is TRBV20-1 and J usage is TRBJ2-2; 15 nucleotides align to TRBD2. The junction had 8 bases not matched to a gene; V was cut back by 6 bases and J by 0 bases. Germline values: CDR1 DFQATT, CDR2 SNEGSKA (reference sequence). This CDR3 region has 18 residues. The CDR3 loop is CSADGGTSGRTNTGELFF. CDR3 nucleotides: TGCAGTGCCGACGGGGGGACTAGCGGGAGGACGAACACCGGGGAGCTGTTTTTT.

About this clonotype: The junction departs from the called germline gene at one end, perhaps through a read error. This sequence joins TRBV20-1 and TRBJ1-1, with 8 bases lining up with TRBD1. In germline, CDR1 is DFQATT, CDR2 SNEGSKA (reference sequence). This CDR3 comprises 14 residues. CDR3 bases: TGCAGTGCAAGGACAGGGTTGGGGAACGCTGAAGCTTTCTTT. Its protein product is CSARTGLGNAEAFF.

The rearrangement joins TRBV6-5 to TRBJ2-7, with 8 bases aligning to TRBD1. This CDR3 has 14 amino acids. The ends lost 7 bases at V and 3 bases at J; junction bases unmatched: 8. The germline V gene has CDR1 MNHEY and CDR2 SVGAGI. The CDR3 DNA follows: TGTGCCAGCACCGAGACAGGGGTTGTCTACGAGCAGTACTTC. Amino acid sequence: CASTETGVVYEQYF.

The V and J genes are TRBV20-1 and TRBJ2-5; D is unclear. The length of the CDR3 is 12 residues. Germline lookup yields CDR1 DFQATT and CDR2 SNEGSKA (reference sequence). Trimming stripped 2 bases from V and 4 bases from J, with 8 bases between. The CDR3 spells CSARSEAETQYF. For the CDR3, the DNA is TGCAGTGCTAGATCCGAGGCAGAGACCCAGTACTTC.

This clonotype came up many times. The rearrangement links TRBV7-9 to TRBJ2-7; D is undetermined. The germline gives CDR1 SEHNR, CDR2 FQNEAQ (reference sequence). The CDR3 covers 13 residues. The V and J ends lost 2 bases and 2 bases respectively, with 7 bases between them. In nucleotides, the CDR3 is TGTGCCAGCAGCTTACAGGTCCCCTACGAGCAGTACTTC. Amino acid sequence: CASSLQVPYEQYF.

This clonotype occurred a few times. The gene calls are TRBV4-1 and TRBJ2-3; 13 nucleotides match TRBD2. After removal of 1 base from V and 8 bases from J, the junction contained 6 bases not matched to a gene. Germline lookup yields CDR1 MGHRA and CDR2 YSYEKL. The CDR3 spans 16 residues. This chain's CDR3 is CASSQVGTSGMVTQYF. As DNA, the CDR3 is TGCGCCAGCAGCCAAGTGGGGACTAGCGGGATGGTTACGCAGTATTTT.

A few counts support this clonotype. A junction end diverges from the germline sequence, so it may reflect a read error. This chain joins TRBV13 and TRBJ1-5, with unresolved D. Germline V gives CDR1 PRHDT, CDR2 FYEKMQ (reference sequence). This CDR3 region has 16 residues. DNA for the CDR3: TGTGCCAGCAGTTTAGCCCGGGAACGCCGGGGTCAGCCCCAGCATTTT. Translated: CASSLARERRGQPQHF. Filled out from reference TRBV13 and TRBJ1-5, the complete variable domain reads AAGVIQSPRHLIKEKRETATLKCYPIPRHDTVYWYQQGPGQDPQFLISFYEKMQSDKGSIPDRFSAQQFSDYHSELNMSSLELGDSALYFCASSLARERRGQPQHFGDGTRLSIL.

This clonotype was picked up many times. J is TRBJ2-2 and V is TRBV5-1; 8 bases are shared with TRBD2. CDR1 is SGHRS and CDR2 is YFSETQ in the germline V gene. The CDR3 is 15 amino acids. V was clipped by 2 bases and J by 4 bases; unmatched bases: 4. CDR3 bases: TGCGCCAGCAGCTTATCGGGAGGGCCCACCGGGGAGCTGTTTTTT. Translated: CASSLSGGPTGELFF.

This clonotype was counted many times. V usage is TRBV7-3 and J usage is TRBJ2-2; tentative D call: TRBD2 (6 bases). CDR3 length: 16 amino acids. V was cut by 3 bases and J by 6 bases, with 17 bases left in between. Germline V gene data show CDR1 as SGHTA and CDR2 as FQGTGA. CDR3 nucleotide sequence: TGTGCCAGCAGCTTCCGACTAGTGAATGCTCCCGGGGAGCTGTTTTTT. Translating gives CASSFRLVNAPGELFF.

Points on this clonotype: This CDR3 is missing its conserved last phenylalanine or tryptophan, likely due to a read error. This chain connects TRBV29-1 to TRBJ1-1; tentatively, D is TRBD1 (5 bases). This CDR3 has 14 amino acids. Trimming left V 4 bases short and J 0 bases short, with 12 bases between. Germline-derived CDR1 and CDR2 are SQVTM and ANQGSEA. This CDR3 reads CSVGSGQLNTEAFL. The CDR3 DNA reads as TGCAGCGTTGGGTCGGGGCAGCTGAACACTGAAGCTTTCCTT.

The V gene is TRBV24-1, the J gene TRBJ1-2; tentative D call: TRBD1 (5 bases). Germline V gene data show CDR1 as KGHDR and CDR2 as SFDVKD. This CDR3 contains 18 residues. V lost 4 bases and J 6 bases, leaving 26 bases between the germline ends. The CDR3 DNA reads TGTGCCACCAGTGACCCTCGGGGCGGAAGGGAACGCGTAGATGGCTACACCTTC. It is translated as CATSDPRGGRERVDGYTF.

This clonotype was recorded only once. Germline is not matched at one junction end, which may reflect a read error. The V gene is TRBV2, the J gene TRBJ2-5, with D possibly TRBD2 on 5 matching bases. The CDR3 spans 13 residues. Germline V CDR1 and CDR2: SNHLY, FYNNEI. CDR3 DNA: TGTGCCAGCAGTAGACGGGGAACAGAGACCCGGTACTTC. Residues: CASSRRGTETRYF.

CDR3 region: CAYNSPLHF. In DNA, the CDR3 is TGTGCCTATAATTCACCCCTCCACTTT. The chain couples TRBV10-3 to TRBJ1-6; D unclear. This CDR3 has 9 residues. The V end was cut by 11 bases, the J end by 4 bases, with 0 bases between. Germline CDR1 reads ENHRY; CDR2 reads SYGVKD.

The rearrangement links TRBV4-1 to TRBJ2-5; D is unresolved. The length of the CDR3 is 15 residues. Between the trimmed V and J ends, which lost 3 bases and 0 bases, there was a span of 11 bases. Germline CDR1 MGHRA, CDR2 YSYEKL. The CDR3 region is CASSQTFQYQETQYF. CDR3 nucleotides: TGCGCCAGCAGCCAGACATTTCAGTACCAAGAGACCCAGTACTTC.

Comment on this clonotype: Lacking the conserved final phenylalanine or tryptophan, this CDR3 likely reflects a read error. Because the CDR3's place on the DNA is in doubt, the DNA is left out and the CDR3 is given as listed by TCRdb. CDR3 loop: CASSSPPGQVNTGELVL. The V and J genes are TRBV7-3 and TRBJ2-2; the D segment call TRBD1 is taken from the table without a DNA check. The CDR3 spans 17 amino acids, including both terminal residues. Germline CDR1 and CDR2: SGHTA and FQGTGA.

This clonotype is medium-sized. This chain joins TRBV7-2 and TRBJ2-2; no reliable D call. Germline CDR1 is SGHTA and CDR2 is FQGNSA. The V end was cut by 3 bases, the J end by 6 bases, with 8 bases between. The CDR3 has 13 amino acids. CDR3 residues: CASSFGGAGELFF. As DNA, the CDR3 is TGTGCCAGCAGCTTTGGTGGAGCCGGGGAGCTGTTTTTT.

Many counts were recorded for this clonotype. V and J are TRBV27 and TRBJ1-6; D is possibly TRBD1 (5 bases). CDR1 is MNHEY and CDR2 is SMNVEV in the germline V gene (reference sequence). The CDR3 has 14 residues. Trimming took off 10 bases at V and 6 bases at J, with 16 bases between the two ends. The CDR3 sequence: CATRTGTLNSPLHF. The CDR3 DNA sequence: TGTGCCACTCGCACCGGGACGCTTAATTCACCCCTCCACTTT.

The chain links TRBV10-3 to TRBJ2-7; 13 bases align to TRBD2. The germline gives CDR1 ENHRY, CDR2 SYGVKD. Losses at the gene ends were 6 bases for V and 7 bases for J; bases not matched to a gene: 0. The CDR3 is made up of 12 amino acids. The CDR3 spells CAIRGLAGEQYF. The CDR3 bases are TGTGCCATCAGGGGACTAGCGGGAGAGCAGTACTTC.